This TCR beta chain emerged from a study of shared clonotypes between healthy human individuals. Germline CDR1 reads LNHDA; CDR2 reads SQIVND (reference sequence). Trimming at V came to 6 bases and at J to 7 bases, leaving 2 bases not matched to a gene. The CDR3 length is 13 residues. Repertoires were generated with immunoSEQ multiplex PCR, while TCRdb's copy carries only in-frame clones and drops some. This table has 550,000 to 800,000 clones, 80% to 95% appearing once. Sequenced: memory CD8+ T cells from PBMCs. This sample's subset: CD45RO+ cells pooled with CCR7-negative TemRA cells. V is TRBV19 and J is TRBJ1-4; 10 bases agree with TRBD1. The TCR originated in a man in his late teens or twenties in good health. Some clones in this sample may be carry-over from other donors' samples. The CDR3 protein is CASRTGGIEKLFF. CDR3 sequence (DNA): TGTGCCAGTAGGACAGGGGGCATTGAAAAACTGTTTTTT.